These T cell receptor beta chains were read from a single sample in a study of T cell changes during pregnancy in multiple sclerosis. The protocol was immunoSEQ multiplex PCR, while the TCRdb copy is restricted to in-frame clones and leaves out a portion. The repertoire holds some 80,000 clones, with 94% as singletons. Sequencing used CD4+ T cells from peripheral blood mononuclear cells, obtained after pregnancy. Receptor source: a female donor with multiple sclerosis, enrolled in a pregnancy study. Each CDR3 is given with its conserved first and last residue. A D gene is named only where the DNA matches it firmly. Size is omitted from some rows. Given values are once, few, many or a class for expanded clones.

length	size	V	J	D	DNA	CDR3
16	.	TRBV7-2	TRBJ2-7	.	TGTGCCAGCAGCTCGATGGGTTTAGGGGGGGGCTACGAGCAGTACTTC	CASSSMGLGGGYEQYF
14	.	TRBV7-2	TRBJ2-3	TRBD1	TGTGCCAGCAGCGTGGACAGGGCAACAGATACGCAGTATTTT	CASSVDRATDTQYF
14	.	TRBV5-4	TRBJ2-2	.	TGTGCCAGCCGTAGCGGAGCGAACACCGGGGAGCTGTTTTTT	CASRSGANTGELFF
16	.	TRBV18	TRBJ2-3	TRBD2	TGTGCCAGCTCACCAACTGGGTTAGCGGGAGCAGATACGCAGTATTTT	CASSPTGLAGADTQYF
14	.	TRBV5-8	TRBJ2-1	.	TGTGCCAGCAGCTTGGAAACGGGTTACAATGAGCAGTTCTTC	CASSLETGYNEQFF
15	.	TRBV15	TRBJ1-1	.	TGTGCCACCAGCAGAGATGTAGTGCGGGACACTGAAGCTTTCTTT	CATSRDVVRDTEAFF
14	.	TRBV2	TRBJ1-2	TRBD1	TGTGCCAGCAGTTCCAGACAGGGAACCTATGGCTACACCTTC	CASSSRQGTYGYTF
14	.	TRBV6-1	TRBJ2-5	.	TGTGCCAGCAGTGAAAGGCAGGGATGGGAGACCCAGTACTTC	CASSERQGWETQYF
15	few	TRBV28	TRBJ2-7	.	TGTGCCAGCAGTCCCTCCGGGACAAAGGCCTACGAGCAGTACTTC	CASSPSGTKAYEQYF
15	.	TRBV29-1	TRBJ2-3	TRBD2	TGCAGCGCCTTGGGACTCCACGGGGGGACAGATACGCAGTATTTT	CSALGLHGGTDTQYF
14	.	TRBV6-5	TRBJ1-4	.	TGTGCCAGCAGCCTCCTCTCTCGTTATGAAAAACTGTTTTTT	CASSLLSRYEKLFF
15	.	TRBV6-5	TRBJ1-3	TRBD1	TGTGCCAGCAGTTACGCAGGGGGCTCTGGAAACACCATATATTTT	CASSYAGGSGNTIYF
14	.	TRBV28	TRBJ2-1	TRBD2	TGTGCCAGCGGTCGGGGACTAGCGACGAATGAGCAGTTCTTC	CASGRGLATNEQFF
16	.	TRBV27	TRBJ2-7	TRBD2	TGTGCCAGCAGTGACCCTCGGGGGACTAGCGGCTACGAGCAGTACTTC	CASSDPRGTSGYEQYF
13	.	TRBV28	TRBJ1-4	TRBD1	TGTGCCAGTCGGACAGGGAGTTTTGAAAAACTGTTTTTT	CASRTGSFEKLFF
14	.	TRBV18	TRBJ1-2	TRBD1	TGTGCCAGCTCAGAACGACAGGGGGCGGAAGGCTACACCTTC	CASSERQGAEGYTF
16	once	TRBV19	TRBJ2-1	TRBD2	TGTGCCAGTAGTAGGGGACTAGCGGGAGCCTACAATGAGCAGTTCTTC	CASSRGLAGAYNEQFF
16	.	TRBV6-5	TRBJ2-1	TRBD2	TGTGCCAGCAGTTACGACGGACTAGCGGGATTTAATGAGCAGTTCTTC	CASSYDGLAGFNEQFF
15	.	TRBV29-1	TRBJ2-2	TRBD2	TGCAGCGTCGGCAGGAGCGGGATAAACACCGGGGAGCTGTTTTTT	CSVGRSGINTGELFF
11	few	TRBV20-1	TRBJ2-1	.	TGCAGTGCGAGTTCTATCCCTAGACCGTTCTTC	CSASSIPRPFF
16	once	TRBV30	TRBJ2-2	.	TGTGCCTGGGGGGAAACAGGGAGTTGGGGCACCGGGGAGCTGTTTTTT	CAWGETGSWGTGELFF
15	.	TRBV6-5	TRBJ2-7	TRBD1	TGTGCCAGCAGGGGGACAGGGGCCAGTACCTACGAGCAGTACTTC	CASRGTGASTYEQYF
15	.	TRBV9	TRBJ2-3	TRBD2	TGTGCCAGCAGCACCCGAGCGGGGGGCACAGATACGCAGTATTTT	CASSTRAGGTDTQYF
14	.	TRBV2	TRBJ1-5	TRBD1	TGTGCCAGCAGCGAGGACAGGAGTTATCAGCCCCAGCATTTT	CASSEDRSYQPQHF
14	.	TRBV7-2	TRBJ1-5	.	TGTGCCAGCAGCTTAACACAGCGCAATCAGCCCCAGCATTTT	CASSLTQRNQPQHF
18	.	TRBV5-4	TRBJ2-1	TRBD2	TGTGCCAGCAGCCCAGCAGAGGGACTAGCGGGAGGACGTGATGAGCAGTTCTTC	CASSPAEGLAGGRDEQFF
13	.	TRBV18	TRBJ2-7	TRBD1	TGTGCCAGCTCACCATTTCCAGGGGGAGAGCAGTACTTC	CASSPFPGGEQYF
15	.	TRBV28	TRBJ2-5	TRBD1	TGTGCCAGCAGCGATGCGGGACAGGGGCAAGAGACCCAGTACTTC	CASSDAGQGQETQYF
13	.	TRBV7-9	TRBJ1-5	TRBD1	TGTGCCAGCGCAGGGGGCACAATGCAGCCCCAGCATTTT	CASAGGTMQPQHF
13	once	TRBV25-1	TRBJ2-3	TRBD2	TGTGCCAGCGGCCCCGCGGGGGGAGATACGCAGTATTTT	CASGPAGGDTQYF
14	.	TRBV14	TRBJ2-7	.	TGTGCCAGCAGCGAACTTAGCCGTCCCTACGAGCAGTACTTC	CASSELSRPYEQYF
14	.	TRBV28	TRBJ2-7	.	TGTGCCAGCAGTTTGGTGGGGGGCTCCTACGAGCAGTACTTC	CASSLVGGSYEQYF
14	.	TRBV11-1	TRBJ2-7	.	TGTGCCAGCAGCTTACACAGATCAGCCTACGAGCAGTACTTC	CASSLHRSAYEQYF
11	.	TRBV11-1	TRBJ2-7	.	TGTGCCAGTTCCATACAAAACGAGCAGTACTTC	CASSIQNEQYF
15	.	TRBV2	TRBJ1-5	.	TGTGCCAGCAGTCCAGGGGTGTTTAGCAATCAGCCCCAGCATTTT	CASSPGVFSNQPQHF
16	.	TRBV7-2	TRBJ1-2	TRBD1	TGTGCCAGCAGCTTAGATTCCGGGACAGGGGTGTATGGCTACACCTTC	CASSLDSGTGVYGYTF
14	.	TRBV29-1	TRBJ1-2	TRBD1	TGCAGCGTTGAAGAGGCGGGACAGGTCTATGGCTACACCTTC	CSVEEAGQVYGYTF
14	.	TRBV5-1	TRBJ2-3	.	TGCGCCAGCAGCCCGGCCGGGGGAGAGGATACGCAGTATTTT	CASSPAGGEDTQYF
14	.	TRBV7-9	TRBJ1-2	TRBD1	TGTGCCAGCAGCCTCGGGACAGGGTGGGGGGGCTACACCTTC	CASSLGTGWGGYTF
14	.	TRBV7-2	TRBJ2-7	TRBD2	TGTGCCAGCAGCCTCCGGGCGGGAGGGGGCGAGCAGTACTTC	CASSLRAGGGEQYF
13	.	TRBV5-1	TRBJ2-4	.	TGCGCCAGCACAGGGGTAGCCAAAAACATTCAGTACTTC	CASTGVAKNIQYF
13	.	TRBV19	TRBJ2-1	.	TGTGCCAGTAGTAGGCTCAACTACAATGAGCAGTTCTTC	CASSRLNYNEQFF
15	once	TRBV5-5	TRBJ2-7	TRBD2	TGTGCCAGCAGCTTGGGACTAGCGGAACTCTACGAGCAGTACTTC	CASSLGLAELYEQYF
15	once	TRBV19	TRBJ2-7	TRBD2	TGTGCCAGTAGTATCGCCCTAGCGGCCCCCTACGAGCAGTACTTC	CASSIALAAPYEQYF
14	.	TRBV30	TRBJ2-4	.	TGTGCCTGGATCCCGAGGGGGGGCAACAACATTCAGTACTTC	CAWIPRGGNNIQYF
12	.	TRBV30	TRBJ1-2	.	TGTGCCTGGAGTGTCGGGGGGTATGGCTACACCTTC	CAWSVGGYGYTF
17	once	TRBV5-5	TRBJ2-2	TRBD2	TGTGCCAGCAGCTTGTCTAGCGGCGCTGCGAACACCGGGGAGCTGTTTTTT	CASSLSSGAANTGELFF
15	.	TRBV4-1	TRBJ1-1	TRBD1	TGCGCCAGCAGCCTCGTAGGACAGGCAGACACTGAAGCTTTCTTT	CASSLVGQADTEAFF
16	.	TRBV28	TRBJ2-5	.	TGTGCCAGCAGTCGTACACAGGGAGGGGGATCGGAGACCCAGTACTTC	CASSRTQGGGSETQYF
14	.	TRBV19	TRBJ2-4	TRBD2	TGTGCCAGTAGTATAGGGGGGGAGGGACCCATTCAGTACTTC	CASSIGGEGPIQYF
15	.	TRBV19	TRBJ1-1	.	TGTGCCAGTAGTATTCAGGGAATGGTGAACACTGAAGCTTTCTTT	CASSIQGMVNTEAFF
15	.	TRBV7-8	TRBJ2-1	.	TGTGCCAGCAGCCCCCGGGGGAGCTCCTACAATGAGCAGTTCTTC	CASSPRGSSYNEQFF
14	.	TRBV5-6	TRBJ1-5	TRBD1	TGTGCCAGCAGCTTACAGGGGAACAATCAGCCCCAGCATTTT	CASSLQGNNQPQHF
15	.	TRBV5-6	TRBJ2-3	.	TGTGCCAGCAGCTACCGACTAGTTGGCACAGATACGCAGTATTTT	CASSYRLVGTDTQYF
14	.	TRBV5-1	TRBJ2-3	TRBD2	TGCGCCAGCAGCTGGGACTATACCACAGATACGCAGTATTTT	CASSWDYTTDTQYF